Listed here are 7 T cell receptor beta chains from one sample, sequenced in a study of T cells expressing NK-cell markers. TCRdb reprocessed the 5' RACE reads, keeping one entry per CDR3 protein, no DNA. This specimen shows 150,000 to 180,000 distinct CDR3 sequences; the ten leading clones hold roughly a third. The specimen was blood T cells: a sorted CD56 or NKG2C T cell subset, CD4+ or CD8+ T cells, or bulk PBMC T cells (not recorded which). The receptors here all came from a woman aged 45-65 years in good health.

The chain employs TRBV4-1 and TRBJ2-2; the D call of TRBD1 rests on TCRdb alone, since no DNA is present to check it. Germline-derived CDR1 and CDR2 are MGHRA and YSYEKL. The CDR3 sequence is 15 residues long. The CDR3 is CASSQESGGPGELFF.

CDR3 region: CASSLEVYETQYF. The chain couples TRBV11-2 to TRBJ2-5. Germline lookup yields CDR1 SGHAT and CDR2 FQNNGV. CDR3 size: 13 residues.

V and J are TRBV30 and TRBJ2-1. Germline loops: CDR1 GTSNPN, CDR2 SVGIG (reference sequence). The CDR3 runs 12 residues. The CDR3 sequence: CAWRSGVNEQFF.

The rearrangement links TRBV24-1 to TRBJ1-2; the TCRdb call, TRBD1, lacks DNA for checking. This CDR3 has 11 residues. Germline V gene lookup returns CDR1 KGHDR and CDR2 SFDVKD. This CDR3 reads CATQGGSGYTF.

The chain combines TRBV9 with TRBJ2-5; the D gene TCRdb calls, TRBD1, cannot be checked with no DNA. CDR1 and CDR2 (germline): SGDLS, YYNGEE. This CDR3 has 16 amino acids. The CDR3 region is CASSVGDGHYLETQYF.

The V and J genes are TRBV29-1 and TRBJ2-1; the TCRdb call, TRBD2, lacks DNA for checking. Germline CDR1 and CDR2: SQVTM and ANQGSEA. This CDR3 has 13 residues. This chain's CDR3 is CSVNSGTYNEQFF.

The chain has TRBV4-1 and TRBJ2-7; TCRdb picks TRBD1, but there is no DNA to check that call. Germline assignment: CDR1 MGHRA and CDR2 YSYEKL. This CDR3 region has 14 residues. This chain's CDR3 is CASSQGGGSYEQYF.